A single T cell receptor beta chain is shown here with its context. Sequencing used immunoSEQ multiplex PCR; TCRdb keeps in-frame clones, though not all of them. The data hold 300,000 or so clones, with roughly 90% observed a single time. Patients at the Seattle site were enrolled during active infection and followed longitudinally. This sample was included in a study of blood T cell repertoires in COVID-19. V trimming: 5 bases; J trimming: 4 bases; junction bases outside the gene matches: 11. Germline V CDR1 and CDR2: LNHDA, SQIVND (reference sequence). CDR3 length: 16 amino acids. Input material: peripheral blood. The rearrangement joins TRBV19 to TRBJ2-1; TRBD1 agrees at 7 bases. This TCR derives from a woman aged 25-40 years with COVID-19, enrolled during active disease. CDR3 in DNA: TGTGCCAGTAGTGAAACCACCGGGACAGTTTACAATGAGCAGTTCTTC. It yields the protein CASSETTGTVYNEQFF.